This T cell receptor (beta chain) stems from a study of T cell repertoires in cytomegalovirus infection. Across the whole study: Public TCR beta signatures were indicative of both CMV infection and a matching HLA type.

This clonotype has at least ten counts. Its target is not known. Points from the study as a whole: Dominating the ex vivo response were TCR beta clonotypes that were CMV-specific and HLA-C-restricted. CMV carriers with the relevant HLA were identified by cumulative public TCR beta family frequency.

TCRdb processed the reads anew with MiXCR; each CDR3 protein has one entry. The sample lists nearly 550,000 distinct CDR3 sequences; 16% were seen once. Trimming removed 2 bases at V and 12 bases at J, with 8 bases between. CDR1 and CDR2 from the germline V gene are MNHEY and SVGAGI. There are 11 residues in the CDR3. Input material: CD8+ T cells from PBMCs. The rearrangement uses TRBV6-5 and TRBJ2-1; perhaps TRBD2 as D (6 bases). The TCR was taken from a human donor in good health (CMV status not recorded). Some clones in this sample may be carry-over from other donors' samples. CDR3 nucleotides: TGTGCCAGCAGTTACGGGCGGGGGCAGTTCTTC. The encoded protein is CASSYGRGQFF.